These 13 T cell receptor beta chains came from one sample sequenced in a study of a mutant IDH1 vaccine in newly diagnosed glioma. Profiled with immunoSEQ multiplex PCR; TCRdb holds only in-frame clones, not every one. The sample lists around 46,000 clones; roughly 78% were seen once. Stated time point: week 5, during vaccination. Each vaccine dose was 300 ug of mutant IDH1 20-mer peptide, with topical imiquimod. No antigen has been assigned to these receptors. The sequencing here drew on PBMCs, taken from a glioma patient whose treatment included an IDH1 peptide vaccine. These receptors were taken from a man in his fifties with glioma.

The gene calls are TRBV7-9 and TRBJ2-7; the D gene is possibly TRBD2 (5 bases). From germline, CDR1 is SEHNR and CDR2 FQNEAQ (reference sequence). CDR3 length: 12 residues. Trimming pared 5 bases from V and 2 bases from J, leaving 7 bases between. The CDR3 DNA reads as TGTGCCAGCAGCCCGGGGACCTACGAGCAGTACTTC. It codes for CASSPGTYEQYF.

J is TRBJ1-3 and V is TRBV5-1, with a tentative D call TRBD1 (5 bases). The CDR3 runs to 16 residues. The V gene's germline CDR1 is SGHRS and CDR2 YFSETQ. V was pared by 4 bases and J by 5 bases, with 19 bases between. The CDR3 DNA reads TGCGCCAGCAGCGCTACTGCGGCAGGGCGCAGAAACACCATATATTTT. Protein: CASSATAAGRRNTIYF.

The rearrangement joins TRBV4-3 to TRBJ2-2; TRBD1 aligns across 8 bases. Germline CDR1 LGHNA, CDR2 YSLEER. The CDR3 is 13 residues long. The trim removed 9 bases at V and 4 bases at J, leaving 4 bases unmatched. The CDR3 loop reads CASGQGVTGELFF. CDR3 nucleotides: TGCGCCAGTGGACAGGGAGTCACCGGGGAGCTGTTTTTT.

The chain uses TRBV9 and TRBJ2-7; 9 bases are a match to TRBD1. Germline V CDR1 and CDR2: SGDLS, YYNGEE. CDR3 length equals 12 residues. Trimming cost V 3 bases and J 8 bases; bases outside gene matches: 3. The CDR3 DNA reads TGTGCCAGCAGCGAGGACAGGGGCCAGCAGTACTTC. Translated: CASSEDRGQQYF.

This CDR3 is CASSGTSGNEKLFF. DNA of the CDR3: TGTGCCAGCAGTGGGACATCTGGGAATGAAAAACTGTTTTTT. This rearrangement joins TRBV2 to TRBJ1-4; possible D gene TRBD1, 5 bases. V gave up 4 bases and J gave up 5 bases, with 11 bases separating them. CDR3 size: 14 residues. CDR1 SNHLY and CDR2 FYNNEI come from the germline V gene.

The chain is built from TRBV27 and TRBJ2-7; no clear D gene. Germline V gives CDR1 MNHEY, CDR2 SMNVEV (reference sequence). With 0 bases removed from V and 4 bases from J, the gap between germline ends came to 7 bases. The CDR3 loop spans 13 amino acids. CDR3 loop: CASSLSPLYEQYF. Here the CDR3 DNA reads TGTGCCAGCAGTTTATCTCCCCTGTACGAGCAGTACTTC.

This clone was seen a single time. This sequence joins TRBV7-2 and TRBJ1-1, with D unclear. The CDR3 contains 13 residues. V gave up 3 bases and J gave up 0 bases, with 5 bases separating them. The germline V gene has CDR1 SGHTA and CDR2 FQGNSA. The DNA for the CDR3 is TGTGCCAGCAGCTTCTTAGTGAACACTGAAGCTTTCTTT. Protein: CASSFLVNTEAFF.

This chain joins TRBV27 and TRBJ1-2; D is perhaps TRBD1 (5 bases). Trimming took 8 bases from V and 7 from J, leaving 20 bases between them. The germline gives CDR1 MNHEY, CDR2 SMNVEV (reference sequence). This CDR3 spans 14 amino acids. The CDR3 nucleotides are TGTGCCAGCGACCTAGCCAGGGCTGGTCTTGGCTACACCTTC. It translates to CASDLARAGLGYTF.

This CDR3 is CASSVGGKGETQYF. For the CDR3, the DNA is TGTGCCAGCAGCGTAGGAGGGAAGGGAGAGACCCAGTACTTC. The chain joins TRBV9 to TRBJ2-5; a possible D gene is TRBD2 (5 bases). Trimming cost V 0 bases and J 4 bases, with 10 bases left between them. The germline V gene has CDR1 SGDLS and CDR2 YYNGEE. The CDR3 runs 14 residues.

The chain links TRBV12-5 to TRBJ1-5; no reliable D call. The CDR3 totals 13 residues. V shed 6 bases and J shed 2 bases, with 8 bases lying between them. CDR1 LGHNT and CDR2 FRNRAP come from the germline V gene. CDR3: CASGPGGNQPQHF. The CDR3 DNA reads TGTGCTAGTGGCCCTGGGGGCAATCAGCCCCAGCATTTT.

The chain joins TRBV5-1 to TRBJ2-2; D is uncertain. This CDR3 spans 16 amino acids. The ends were cut back, 0 bases at V and 3 bases at J, with 12 bases in the middle. The germline V gene encodes CDR1 SGHRS and CDR2 YFSETQ. CDR3 amino acids: CASSLGPVGDTGELFF. The CDR3 coding sequence is TGCGCCAGCAGCTTGGGGCCCGTGGGCGACACCGGGGAGCTGTTTTTT.

This chain uses TRBV5-5 with TRBJ2-7; 7 nucleotides align to TRBD1. This CDR3 comprises 15 residues. After removal of 6 bases from V and 2 bases from J, the junction contained 11 bases not matched to a gene. Germline V gene lookup returns CDR1 SGHKS and CDR2 YYEKEE (reference sequence). The CDR3 bases are TGTGCCAGCACCGGTCTCGGAGGACAGGCCTACGAGCAGTACTTC. This encodes CASTGLGGQAYEQYF.

The chain has TRBV5-1 and TRBJ2-1; 9 nucleotides line up with TRBD1. The length of the CDR3 is 15 residues. Germline values: CDR1 SGHRS, CDR2 YFSETQ. After removal of 4 bases from V and 2 bases from J, the junction contained 4 bases not matched to a gene. CDR3 nucleotides: TGCGCCAGCAGCCCGGGGGACAGGGCCTACAATGAGCAGTTCTTC. It encodes CASSPGDRAYNEQFF.